A single sample is the source of the 3 T cell receptor beta chains below, sequenced in a study of blood T cell repertoires in COVID-19. Profiled with immunoSEQ multiplex PCR; TCRdb holds only in-frame clones, not every one. The sample includes roughly 400,000 clones, approximately 91% of them seen just once. Source material: PBMCs or T cells enriched from blood (not recorded which). These receptors all stem from a woman between 40 and 50 years old with acute COVID-19.

The chain links TRBV27 to TRBJ1-4; no firm D call. The CDR3 spans 15 residues. The germline V gene has CDR1 MNHEY and CDR2 SMNVEV (reference sequence). Trimming stripped 4 bases from V and 2 bases from J, with 11 bases between. Here the CDR3 reads CASSSGEATNEKLFF. Here the CDR3 DNA reads TGTGCCAGCAGTTCTGGGGAGGCGACTAATGAAAAACTGTTTTTT.

The genes are TRBV6-2 or TRBV6-3 and TRBJ1-5, with TRBD1 identical over 12 bases. The germline gives CDR1 MNHEY, CDR2 SVGEGT. The CDR3 is 14 residues long. V dropped 6 bases and J dropped 5; count of bases not matched to a gene: 2. CDR3 in DNA: TGTGCCAGCAGCGGGACAGGGGGCCATCAGCCCCAGCATTTT. Translation: CASSGTGGHQPQHF.

V usage is TRBV7-9 and J usage is TRBJ2-1; TRBD2 matches at 10 bases. Germline CDR1 SEHNR, CDR2 FQNEAQ (reference sequence). CDR3 length equals 18 residues. V gave up 5 bases and J gave up 2 bases; unmatched junction bases: 12. CDR3 region: CASSPYSGGSDPYNEQFF. DNA for the CDR3: TGTGCCAGCAGCCCTTATAGCGGGGGGTCGGATCCCTACAATGAGCAGTTCTTC.